What follows describes a single T cell receptor beta chain. The sample originates from a study of blood T cell repertoires in COVID-19. Libraries were prepared by immunoSEQ multiplex PCR; TCRdb keeps only in-frame clonotypes and omits some of them. The sample includes roughly 250,000 clones, roughly 88% seen only once; the top ten take 3.1%. Trimming stripped 1 base from V and 3 bases from J, with 6 bases between. This CDR3 comprises 14 residues. CDR1 is LGHNA and CDR2 is YSLEER in the germline V gene. This receptor was identified in a middle-aged woman who had been exposed to COVID-19. Sequenced material: PBMCs or T cells enriched from blood (not recorded which). The chain employs TRBV4-3 and TRBJ2-2; no clear D. CDR3 residues: CASSQGHYTGELFF. CDR3 in DNA: TGCGCCAGCAGCCAAGGACACTACACCGGGGAGCTGTTTTTT.